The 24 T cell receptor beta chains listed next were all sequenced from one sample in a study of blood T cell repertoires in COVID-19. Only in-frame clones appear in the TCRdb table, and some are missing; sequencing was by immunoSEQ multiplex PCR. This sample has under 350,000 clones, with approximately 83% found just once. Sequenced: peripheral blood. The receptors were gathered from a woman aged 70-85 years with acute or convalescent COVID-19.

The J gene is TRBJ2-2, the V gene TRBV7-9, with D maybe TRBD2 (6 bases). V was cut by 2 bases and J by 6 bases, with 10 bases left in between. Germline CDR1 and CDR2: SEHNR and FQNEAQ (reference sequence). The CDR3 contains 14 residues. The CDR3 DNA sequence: TGTGCCAGCAGCTTAATGTGGGACTCCGGGGAGCTGTTTTTT. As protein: CASSLMWDSGELFF.

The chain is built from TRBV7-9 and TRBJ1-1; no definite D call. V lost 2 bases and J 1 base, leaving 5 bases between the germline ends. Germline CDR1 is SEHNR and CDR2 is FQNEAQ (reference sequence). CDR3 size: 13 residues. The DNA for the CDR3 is TGTGCCAGCAGCTTACTCGGGAACACTGAAGCTTTCTTT. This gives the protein CASSLLGNTEAFF.

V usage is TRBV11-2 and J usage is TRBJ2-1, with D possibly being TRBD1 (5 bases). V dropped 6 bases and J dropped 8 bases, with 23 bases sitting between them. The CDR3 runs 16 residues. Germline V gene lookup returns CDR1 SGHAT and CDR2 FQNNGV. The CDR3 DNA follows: TGTGCCAGCAGGGGGATTGGGGCCCTTAAAAGCCATGAGCAGTTCTTC. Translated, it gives CASRGIGALKSHEQFF.

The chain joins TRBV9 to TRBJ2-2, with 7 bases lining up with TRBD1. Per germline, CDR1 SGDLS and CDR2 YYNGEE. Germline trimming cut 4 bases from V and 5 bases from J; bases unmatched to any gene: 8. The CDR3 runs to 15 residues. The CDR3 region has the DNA TGTGCCAGCAGCATGACAGGGTTAGAGACCGGGGAGCTGTTTTTT. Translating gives CASSMTGLETGELFF. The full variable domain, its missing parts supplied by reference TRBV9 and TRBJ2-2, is DSGVTQTPKHLITATGQRVTLRCSPRSGDLSVYWYQQSLDQGLQFLIQYYNGEERAKGNILERFSAQQFPDLHSELNLSSLELGDSALYFCASSMTGLETGELFFGEGSRLTVL.

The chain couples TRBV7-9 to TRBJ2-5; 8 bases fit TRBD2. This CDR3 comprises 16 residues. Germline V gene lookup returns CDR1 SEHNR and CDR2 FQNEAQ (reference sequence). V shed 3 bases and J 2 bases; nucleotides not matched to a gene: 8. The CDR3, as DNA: TGTGCCAGCAGCTTTCTCGGTAGCGGGGAACAAGAGACCCAGTACTTC. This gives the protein CASSFLGSGEQETQYF.

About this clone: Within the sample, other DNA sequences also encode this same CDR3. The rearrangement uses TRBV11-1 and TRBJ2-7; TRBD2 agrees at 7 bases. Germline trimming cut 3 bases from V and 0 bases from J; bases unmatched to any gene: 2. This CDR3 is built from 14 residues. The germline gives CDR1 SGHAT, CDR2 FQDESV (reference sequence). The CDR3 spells CASSFGGGSYEQYF. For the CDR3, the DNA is TGTGCCAGCAGCTTTGGCGGGGGCTCCTACGAGCAGTACTTC.

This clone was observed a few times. CDR3 protein: CASSLNAGTNTEAFF. The CDR3 DNA reads TGCGCCAGCAGCTTGAATGCGGGGACGAACACTGAAGCTTTCTTT. The rearrangement links TRBV5-1 to TRBJ1-1, with D possibly being TRBD1 (5 bases). This CDR3 contains 15 residues. Germline loops: CDR1 SGHRS, CDR2 YFSETQ. The V end lost 1 base, the J end lost 1 base, and 11 bases lay between the germline ends.

CDR3 in DNA: TGTGCCAGCAGCGCACTAGCCCTCTCCTACGAGCAGTACTTC. This encodes CASSALALSYEQYF. The chain recombines TRBV6-2 or TRBV6-3 with TRBJ2-7; weak D call: TRBD2 (6 bases). Trimming took 6 bases from V and 0 from J, leaving 12 bases between them. The CDR3 contains 14 residues. Looked up from germline, CDR1 is MNHEY and CDR2 is SVGEGT.

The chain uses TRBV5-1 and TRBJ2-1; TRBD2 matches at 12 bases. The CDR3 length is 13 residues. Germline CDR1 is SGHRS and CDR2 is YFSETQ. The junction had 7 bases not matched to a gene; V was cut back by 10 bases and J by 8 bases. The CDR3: CASGTSGWYEQFF. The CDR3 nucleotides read TGCGCCTCCGGGACTAGCGGGTGGTATGAGCAGTTCTTC.

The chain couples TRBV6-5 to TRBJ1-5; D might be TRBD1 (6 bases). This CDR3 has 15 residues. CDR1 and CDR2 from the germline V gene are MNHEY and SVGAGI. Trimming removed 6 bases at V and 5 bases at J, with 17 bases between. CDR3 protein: CASRSQGADHQPQHF. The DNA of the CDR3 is TGTGCCAGCAGGTCACAGGGAGCGGACCATCAGCCCCAGCATTTT.

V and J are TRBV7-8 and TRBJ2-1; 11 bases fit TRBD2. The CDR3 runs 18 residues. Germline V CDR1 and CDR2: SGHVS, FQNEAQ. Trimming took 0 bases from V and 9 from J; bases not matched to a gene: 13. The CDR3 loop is CASSLAPGAGTSGREQFF. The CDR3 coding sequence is TGTGCCAGCAGCTTAGCTCCGGGGGCGGGGACTAGCGGTCGTGAGCAGTTCTTC.

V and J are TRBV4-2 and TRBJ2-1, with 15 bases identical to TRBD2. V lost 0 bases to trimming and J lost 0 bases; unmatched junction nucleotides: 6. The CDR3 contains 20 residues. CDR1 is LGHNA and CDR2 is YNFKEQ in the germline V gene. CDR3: CASSQDLGLAGGSSYNEQFF. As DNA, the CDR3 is TGTGCCAGCAGCCAAGATCTGGGACTAGCGGGGGGCAGCTCCTACAATGAGCAGTTCTTC.

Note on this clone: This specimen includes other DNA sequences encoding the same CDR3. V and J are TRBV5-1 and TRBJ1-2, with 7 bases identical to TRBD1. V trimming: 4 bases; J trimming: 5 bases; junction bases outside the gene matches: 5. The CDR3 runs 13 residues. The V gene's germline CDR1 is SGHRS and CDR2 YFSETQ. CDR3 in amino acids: CASSPGQTYGYTF. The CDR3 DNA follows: TGCGCCAGCAGCCCGGGACAGACTTATGGCTACACCTTC.

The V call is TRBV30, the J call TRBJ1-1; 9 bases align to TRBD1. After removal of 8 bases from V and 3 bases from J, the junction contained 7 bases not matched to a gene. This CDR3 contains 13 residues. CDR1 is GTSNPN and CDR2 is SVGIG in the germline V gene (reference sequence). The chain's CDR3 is CAVDRGRDTEAFF. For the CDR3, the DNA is TGTGCCGTGGACAGGGGAAGGGACACTGAAGCTTTCTTT. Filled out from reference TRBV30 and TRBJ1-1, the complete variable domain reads SQTIHQWPATLVQPVGSPLSLECTVEGTSNPNLYWYRQAAGRGLQLLFYSVGIGQISSEVPQNLSASRPQDRQFILSSKKLLLSDSGFYLCAVDRGRDTEAFFGQGTRLTVV.

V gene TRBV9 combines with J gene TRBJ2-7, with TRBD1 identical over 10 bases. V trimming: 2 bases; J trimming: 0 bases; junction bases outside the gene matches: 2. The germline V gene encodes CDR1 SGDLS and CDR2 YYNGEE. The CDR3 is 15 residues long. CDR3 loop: CASSVGQGPSYEQYF. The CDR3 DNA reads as TGTGCCAGCAGCGTGGGACAGGGGCCCTCCTACGAGCAGTACTTC.

In DNA, the CDR3 is TGTGCCAGCAGTGACAGACCTTCAGCGTCCCAGCATTTT. It specifies CASSDRPSASQHF. V gene TRBV6-1 combines with J gene TRBJ1-5; D is unclear. Germline-derived CDR1 and CDR2 are MNHNS and SASEGT. Trimming took 3 bases from V and 11 from J, leaving 14 bases between them. The CDR3 is 13 residues long.

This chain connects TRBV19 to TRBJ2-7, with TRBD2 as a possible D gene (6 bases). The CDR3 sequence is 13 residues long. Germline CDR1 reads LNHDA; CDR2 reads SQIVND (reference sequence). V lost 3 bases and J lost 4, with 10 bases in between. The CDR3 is CASSMGGPYEQYF. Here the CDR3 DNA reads TGTGCCAGTAGTATGGGGGGACCTTACGAGCAGTACTTC. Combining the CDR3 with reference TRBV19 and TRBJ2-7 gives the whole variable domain DGGITQSPKYLFRKEGQNVTLSCEQNLNHDAMYWYRQDPGQGLRLIYYSQIVNDFQKGDIAEGYSVSREKKESFPLTVTSAQKNPTAFYLCASSMGGPYEQYFGPGTRLTVT.

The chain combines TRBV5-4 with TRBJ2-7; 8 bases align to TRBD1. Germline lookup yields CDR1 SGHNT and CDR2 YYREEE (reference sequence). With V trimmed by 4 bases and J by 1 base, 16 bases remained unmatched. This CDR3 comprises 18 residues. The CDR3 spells CASSRTAGGSYESYEQYF. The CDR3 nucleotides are TGTGCCAGCAGCAGAACCGCAGGGGGCAGCTACGAGTCCTACGAGCAGTACTTC. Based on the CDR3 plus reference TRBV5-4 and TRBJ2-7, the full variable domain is ETGVTQSPTHLIKTRGQQVTLRCSSQSGHNTVSWYQQALGQGPQFIFQYYREEENGRGNFPPRFSGLQFPNYSSELNVNALELDDSALYLCASSRTAGGSYESYEQYFGPGTRLTVT.

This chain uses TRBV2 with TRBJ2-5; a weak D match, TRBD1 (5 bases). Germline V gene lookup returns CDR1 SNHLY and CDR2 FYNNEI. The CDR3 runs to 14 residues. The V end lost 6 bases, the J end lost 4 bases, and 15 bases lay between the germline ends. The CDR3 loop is CASRGPNPIETQYF. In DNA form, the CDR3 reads TGTGCCAGCAGGGGGCCAAATCCCATAGAGACCCAGTACTTC.

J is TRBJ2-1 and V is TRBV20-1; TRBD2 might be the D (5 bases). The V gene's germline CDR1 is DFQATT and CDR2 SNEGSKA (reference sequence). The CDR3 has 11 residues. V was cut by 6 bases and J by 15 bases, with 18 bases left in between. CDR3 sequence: CSALERRSLFF. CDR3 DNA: TGCAGTGCGCTAGAACGGAGGAGCTTGTTCTTC.

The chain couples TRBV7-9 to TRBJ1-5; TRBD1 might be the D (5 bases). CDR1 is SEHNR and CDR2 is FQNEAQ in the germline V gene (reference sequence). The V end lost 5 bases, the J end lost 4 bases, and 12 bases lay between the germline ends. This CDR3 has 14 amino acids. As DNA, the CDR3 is TGTGCCAGCAGCCCAGGGTCCGTGAATCAGCCCCAGCATTTT. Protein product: CASSPGSVNQPQHF.

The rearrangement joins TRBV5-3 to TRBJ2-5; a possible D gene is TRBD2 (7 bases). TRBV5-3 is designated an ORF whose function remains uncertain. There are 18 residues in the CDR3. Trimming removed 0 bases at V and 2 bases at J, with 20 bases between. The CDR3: CARSLAGHGGMYQETQYF. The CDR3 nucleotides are TGTGCCAGAAGCTTGGCGGGACACGGGGGGATGTATCAAGAGACCCAGTACTTC.

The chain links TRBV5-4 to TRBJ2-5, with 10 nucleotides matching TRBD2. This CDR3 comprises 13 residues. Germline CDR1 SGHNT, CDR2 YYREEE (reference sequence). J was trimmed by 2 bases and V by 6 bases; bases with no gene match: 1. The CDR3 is CASTSGGQETQYF. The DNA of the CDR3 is TGTGCCAGCACTAGCGGGGGACAAGAGACCCAGTACTTC.

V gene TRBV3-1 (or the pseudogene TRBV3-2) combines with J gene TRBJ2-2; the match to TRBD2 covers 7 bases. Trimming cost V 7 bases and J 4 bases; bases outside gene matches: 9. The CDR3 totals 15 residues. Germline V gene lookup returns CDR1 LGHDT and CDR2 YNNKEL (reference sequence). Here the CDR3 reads CASTSGAGSTGELFF. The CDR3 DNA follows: TGTGCCAGCACGAGTGGAGCGGGGAGCACCGGGGAGCTGTTTTTT.